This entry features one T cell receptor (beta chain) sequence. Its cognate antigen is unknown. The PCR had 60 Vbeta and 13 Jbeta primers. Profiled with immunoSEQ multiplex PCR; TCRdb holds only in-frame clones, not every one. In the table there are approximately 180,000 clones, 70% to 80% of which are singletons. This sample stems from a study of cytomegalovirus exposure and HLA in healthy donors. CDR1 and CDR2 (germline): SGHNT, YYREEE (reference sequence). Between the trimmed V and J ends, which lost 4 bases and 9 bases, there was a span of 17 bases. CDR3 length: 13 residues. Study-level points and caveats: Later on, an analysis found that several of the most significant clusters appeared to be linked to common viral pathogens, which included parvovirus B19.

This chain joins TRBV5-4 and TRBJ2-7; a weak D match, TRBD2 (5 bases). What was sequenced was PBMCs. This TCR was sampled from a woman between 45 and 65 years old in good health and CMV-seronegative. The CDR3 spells CASSGPGLRGQYF. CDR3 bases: TGTGCCAGCAGCGGCCCGGGGTTACGGGGGCAGTACTTC.